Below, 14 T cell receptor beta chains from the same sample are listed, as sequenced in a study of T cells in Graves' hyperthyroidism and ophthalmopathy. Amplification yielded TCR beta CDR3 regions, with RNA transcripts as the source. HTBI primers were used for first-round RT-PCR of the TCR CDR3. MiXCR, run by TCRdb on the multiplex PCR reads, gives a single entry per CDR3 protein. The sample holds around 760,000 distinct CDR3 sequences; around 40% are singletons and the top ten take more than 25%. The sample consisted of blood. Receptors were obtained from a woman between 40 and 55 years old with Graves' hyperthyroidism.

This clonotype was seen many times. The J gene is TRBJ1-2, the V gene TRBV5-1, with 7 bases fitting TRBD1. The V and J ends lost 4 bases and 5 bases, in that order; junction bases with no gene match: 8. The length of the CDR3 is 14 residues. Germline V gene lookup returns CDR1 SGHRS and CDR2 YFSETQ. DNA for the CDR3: TGCGCCAGCAGCGGAGGGACAGCACCTTATGGCTACACCTTC. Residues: CASSGGTAPYGYTF.

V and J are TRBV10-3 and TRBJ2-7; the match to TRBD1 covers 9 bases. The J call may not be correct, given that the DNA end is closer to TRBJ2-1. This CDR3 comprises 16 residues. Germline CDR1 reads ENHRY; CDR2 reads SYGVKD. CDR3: CAISYEDRGGYNEQFF. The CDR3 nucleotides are TGTGCCATCAGCTACGAGGACAGGGGCGGGTACAATGAGCAGTTCTTC.

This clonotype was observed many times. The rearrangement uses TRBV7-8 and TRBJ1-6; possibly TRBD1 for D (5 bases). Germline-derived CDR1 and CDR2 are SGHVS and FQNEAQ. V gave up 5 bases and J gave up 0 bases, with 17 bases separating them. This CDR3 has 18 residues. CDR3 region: CASSTPSQGSSYNSPLHF. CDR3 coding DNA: TGTGCCAGCAGCACCCCGTCTCAGGGCAGCTCCTATAATTCACCCCTCCACTTT.

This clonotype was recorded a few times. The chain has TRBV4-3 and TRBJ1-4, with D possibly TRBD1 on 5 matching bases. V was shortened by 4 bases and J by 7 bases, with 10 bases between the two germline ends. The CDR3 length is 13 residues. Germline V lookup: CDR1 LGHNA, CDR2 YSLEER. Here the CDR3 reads CASSLQGPEKLFF. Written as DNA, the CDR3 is TGCGCCAGCAGCCTTCAGGGCCCTGAAAAACTGTTTTTT.

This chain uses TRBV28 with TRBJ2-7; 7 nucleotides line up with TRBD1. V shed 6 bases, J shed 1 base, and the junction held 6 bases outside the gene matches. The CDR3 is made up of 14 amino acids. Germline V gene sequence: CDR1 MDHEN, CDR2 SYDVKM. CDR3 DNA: TGTGCCAGCAGCAGACAGGGTCAATCCTACGAGCAGTACTTC. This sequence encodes CASSRQGQSYEQYF.

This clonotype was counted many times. The chain's CDR3 is CASKRQDPYSPLHF. CDR3 bases: TGTGCCAGCAAAAGACAGGACCCCTATTCACCCCTCCACTTT. The rearrangement uses TRBV12-3 or TRBV12-4 and TRBJ1-6; D possibly corresponds to TRBD1 (6 bases). Trimming removed 7 bases at V and 8 bases at J, with 15 bases between. The CDR3 totals 14 residues.

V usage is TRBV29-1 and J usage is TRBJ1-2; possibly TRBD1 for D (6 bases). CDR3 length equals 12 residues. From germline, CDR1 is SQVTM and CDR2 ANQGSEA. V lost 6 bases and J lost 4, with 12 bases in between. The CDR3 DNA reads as TGCAGCGTAGTAGGGGGGCCCTATGGCTACACCTTC. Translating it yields CSVVGGPYGYTF.

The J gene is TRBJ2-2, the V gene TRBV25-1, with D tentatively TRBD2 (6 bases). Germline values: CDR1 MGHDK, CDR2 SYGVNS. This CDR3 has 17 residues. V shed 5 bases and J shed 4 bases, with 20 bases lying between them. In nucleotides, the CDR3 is TGTGCCAGCAGTTCCCAATTTCAGCGGGTACCCACCGGGGAGCTGTTTTTT. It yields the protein CASSSQFQRVPTGELFF. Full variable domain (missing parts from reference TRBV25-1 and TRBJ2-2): EADIYQTPRYLVIGTGKKITLECSQTMGHDKMYWYQQDPGMELHLIHYSYGVNSTEKGDLSSESTVSRIRTEHFPLTLESARPSHTSQYLCASSSQFQRVPTGELFFGEGSRLTVL.

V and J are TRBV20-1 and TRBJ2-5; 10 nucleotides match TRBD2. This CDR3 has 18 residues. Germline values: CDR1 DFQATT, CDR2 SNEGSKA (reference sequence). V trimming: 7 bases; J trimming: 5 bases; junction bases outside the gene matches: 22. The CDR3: CSVRPFWISGRRGETQYF. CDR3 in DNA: TGCAGTGTCCGACCGTTTTGGATTAGCGGGAGGAGGGGGGAGACCCAGTACTTC.

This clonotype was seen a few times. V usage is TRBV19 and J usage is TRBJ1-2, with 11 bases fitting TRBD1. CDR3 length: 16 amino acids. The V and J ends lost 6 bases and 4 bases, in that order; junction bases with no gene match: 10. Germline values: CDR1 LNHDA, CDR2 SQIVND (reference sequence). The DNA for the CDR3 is TGTGCCAGTAGACACCCTGGGGGGACAGGGGGCTATGGCTACACCTTC. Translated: CASRHPGGTGGYGYTF. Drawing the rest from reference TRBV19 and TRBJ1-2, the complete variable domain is DGGITQSPKYLFRKEGQNVTLSCEQNLNHDAMYWYRQDPGQGLRLIYYSQIVNDFQKGDIAEGYSVSREKKESFPLTVTSAQKNPTAFYLCASRHPGGTGGYGYTFGSGTRLTVV.

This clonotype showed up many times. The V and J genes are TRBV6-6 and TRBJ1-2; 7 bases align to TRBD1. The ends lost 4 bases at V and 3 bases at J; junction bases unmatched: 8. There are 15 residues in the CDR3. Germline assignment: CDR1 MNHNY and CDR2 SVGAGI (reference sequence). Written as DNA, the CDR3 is TGTGCCAGCAGTTCTCAACCCGGGACAGACTATGGCTACACCTTC. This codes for CASSSQPGTDYGYTF.

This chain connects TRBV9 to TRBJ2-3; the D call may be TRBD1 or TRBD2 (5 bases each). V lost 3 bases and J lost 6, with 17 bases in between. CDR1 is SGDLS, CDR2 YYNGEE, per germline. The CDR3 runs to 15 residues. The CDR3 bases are TGTGCCAGCAGCGCGGGACGGGGCCTTGGGGATACGCAGTATTTT. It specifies CASSAGRGLGDTQYF.

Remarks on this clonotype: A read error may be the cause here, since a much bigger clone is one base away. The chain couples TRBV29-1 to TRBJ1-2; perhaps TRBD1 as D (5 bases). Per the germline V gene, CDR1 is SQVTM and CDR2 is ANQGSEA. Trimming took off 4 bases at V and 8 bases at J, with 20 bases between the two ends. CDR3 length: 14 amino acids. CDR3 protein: CSVGRSRVSLGYTF. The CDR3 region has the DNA TGCAGCGTTGGACGCAGCAGGGTGTCCCTAGGCTACACCTTC.

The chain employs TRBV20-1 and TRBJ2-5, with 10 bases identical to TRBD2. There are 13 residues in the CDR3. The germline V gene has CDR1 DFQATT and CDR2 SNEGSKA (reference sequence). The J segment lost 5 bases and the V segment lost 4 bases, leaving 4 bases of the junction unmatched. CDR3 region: CSATLAGVETQYF. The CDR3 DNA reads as TGCAGTGCTACCCTAGCGGGAGTGGAGACCCAGTACTTC.